Listed below are T cell receptor beta chains from one sample, sequenced in a study of cytomegalovirus exposure and HLA in healthy donors. Profiling relied on immunoSEQ multiplex PCR, and the TCRdb table lists in-frame clones only, not all of them. The sample shows roughly 190,000 clones, approximately 86% of them seen only once. The sample taken for sequencing was PBMCs. The receptors shown here come from a boy aged 2 to 10 in good health and CMV-seronegative. The CDR3 runs from the conserved cysteine through the conserved F or W. The D gene is left open where the match is weak. The size field is filled for only some rows; it gives once, few, many or a size class.

J gene: TRBJ2-7; D gene: TRBD1; V gene: TRBV19; clone size: -; CDR3 DNA: TGTGCCAGTAGCCCAGGGACAGGGGGCCCCTACGAGCAGTACTTC; CDR3 protein: CASSPGTGGPYEQYF
J gene: TRBJ1-1; D gene: -; V gene: TRBV25-1; clone size: once; CDR3 DNA: TGTGCCAGCAGTGAACGGGGGGACTCTGAAGCTTTCTTT; CDR3 protein: CASSERGDSEAFF
J gene: TRBJ2-7; D gene: TRBD1; V gene: TRBV29-1; clone size: once; CDR3 DNA: TGCAGCGTTAGCAGGGGGCGCACATACGAGCAGTACTTC; CDR3 protein: CSVSRGRTYEQYF
J gene: TRBJ1-1; D gene: -; V gene: TRBV6-1; clone size: -; CDR3 DNA: TGTGCCAGCAGTGTAAAAGGGGTTTCCACTGAAGCTTTCTTT; CDR3 protein: CASSVKGVSTEAFF
J gene: TRBJ2-7; D gene: -; V gene: TRBV7-9; clone size: -; CDR3 DNA: TGTGCCAGCAGCCCATCGGCAGGTACCCTCTACGAGCAGTACTTC; CDR3 protein: CASSPSAGTLYEQYF
J gene: TRBJ1-1; D gene: -; V gene: TRBV2; clone size: once; CDR3 DNA: TGTGCCAGCCCCCGGGGGGTCCGGGAGAACACTGAAGCTTTCTTT; CDR3 protein: CASPRGVRENTEAFF
J gene: TRBJ1-5; D gene: -; V gene: TRBV27; clone size: -; CDR3 DNA: TGTGCCAGCAGTTTGAGTGCCGCTTATAGCAATCAGCCCCAGCATTTT; CDR3 protein: CASSLSAAYSNQPQHF
J gene: TRBJ2-7; D gene: -; V gene: TRBV5-6; clone size: -; CDR3 DNA: TGTGCCAGCAGCTTGGGGCTAGAGGGAAACGAGCAGTACTTC; CDR3 protein: CASSLGLEGNEQYF
J gene: TRBJ2-5; D gene: -; V gene: TRBV10-3; clone size: once; CDR3 DNA: TGTGCCATCGCGTCGGCTAGCAAAGAGACCCAGTACTTC; CDR3 protein: CAIASASKETQYF
J gene: TRBJ2-7; D gene: TRBD2; V gene: TRBV7-9; clone size: -; CDR3 DNA: TGTGCCAGCAGCTCTAGTATTGGGGTGGCGGGAGGATACGAGCAGTACTTC; CDR3 protein: CASSSSIGVAGGYEQYF
J gene: TRBJ1-3; D gene: -; V gene: TRBV7-2; clone size: -; CDR3 DNA: TGTGCCACTACCTTGCGGCTATCCTCTGGAAACACCATATATTTT; CDR3 protein: CATTLRLSSGNTIYF
J gene: TRBJ2-3; D gene: -; V gene: TRBV9; clone size: -; CDR3 DNA: TGTGCCAGCAGAGGAGTGAGTCGAGATACGCAGTATTTT; CDR3 protein: CASRGVSRDTQYF
J gene: TRBJ2-3; D gene: TRBD2; V gene: TRBV2; clone size: -; CDR3 DNA: TGTGCCAGCAGTGGGCGGGAGGGTAGCACAGATACGCAGTATTTT; CDR3 protein: CASSGREGSTDTQYF
J gene: TRBJ1-1; D gene: TRBD1; V gene: TRBV6-1; clone size: -; CDR3 DNA: TGTGCCAGCATCCCACTGGGGACAGGGCTCACTGAAGCTTTCTTT; CDR3 protein: CASIPLGTGLTEAFF
J gene: TRBJ2-5; D gene: TRBD2; V gene: TRBV5-1; clone size: -; CDR3 DNA: TGCGCCAGCAGGTTAGCGGGGGCCACCCCAGAGACCCAGTACTTC; CDR3 protein: CASRLAGATPETQYF
J gene: TRBJ1-2; D gene: -; V gene: TRBV7-9; clone size: -; CDR3 DNA: TGTGCCAGCAGCTTAGTAACAGCCGGCTACACCTTC; CDR3 protein: CASSLVTAGYTF
J gene: TRBJ1-6; D gene: TRBD1; V gene: TRBV4-1; clone size: -; CDR3 DNA: TGCGCCAGCAGCGTTAGACAGGGGCTTCATAATTCACCCCTCCACTTT; CDR3 protein: CASSVRQGLHNSPLHF
J gene: TRBJ1-1; D gene: -; V gene: TRBV6-6; clone size: few; CDR3 DNA: TGTGCCAGCAGTTCCGGGACTCCGAGTACTGAAGCTTTCTTT; CDR3 protein: CASSSGTPSTEAFF
J gene: TRBJ1-6; D gene: -; V gene: TRBV27; clone size: -; CDR3 DNA: TGTGCCAGCACCCCGATCAGCTCCTATAATTCACCCCTCCACTTT; CDR3 protein: CASTPISSYNSPLHF
J gene: TRBJ2-1; D gene: TRBD2; V gene: TRBV7-3; clone size: -; CDR3 DNA: TGTGCCAGCAGTTTCGGGACTAGCGGGGGCGTTGAGCAGTTCTTC; CDR3 protein: CASSFGTSGGVEQFF
J gene: TRBJ1-1; D gene: -; V gene: TRBV14; clone size: -; CDR3 DNA: TGTGCCAGCAGCTATCGGAGGGAGCCCCTTTTGAACACTGAAGCTTTCTTT; CDR3 protein: CASSYRREPLLNTEAFF
J gene: TRBJ1-2; D gene: -; V gene: TRBV28; clone size: -; CDR3 DNA: TGTGCCAGCAGCCGTGTAGATCCTAACTATGGCTACACCTTC; CDR3 protein: CASSRVDPNYGYTF
J gene: TRBJ1-2; D gene: TRBD1; V gene: TRBV19; clone size: -; CDR3 DNA: TGTGCCAGTAGTGCCCGACAGGGTTCGGCCTTC; CDR3 protein: CASSARQGSAF
J gene: TRBJ2-7; D gene: -; V gene: TRBV6-6; clone size: -; CDR3 DNA: TGTGCCAGCAGTTACCCAGGGGTGTACGAGCAGTACTTC; CDR3 protein: CASSYPGVYEQYF
J gene: TRBJ1-2; D gene: TRBD1; V gene: TRBV9; clone size: few; CDR3 DNA: TGTGCCAGCAGCGGAAGACAGGGGGCAGAGTATGGCTACACCTTC; CDR3 protein: CASSGRQGAEYGYTF
J gene: TRBJ2-2; D gene: TRBD1; V gene: TRBV28; clone size: -; CDR3 DNA: TGTGCCAGCAGCCTGGGACAGGGGGGACCCCCGAACACCGGGGAGCTGTTTTTT; CDR3 protein: CASSLGQGGPPNTGELFF
J gene: TRBJ2-7; D gene: -; V gene: TRBV5-1; clone size: once; CDR3 DNA: TGCGCCAGCAGCTTGGAGCCTCCCTCCTACGAGCAGTACTTC; CDR3 protein: CASSLEPPSYEQYF
J gene: TRBJ2-7; D gene: TRBD2; V gene: TRBV5-1; clone size: -; CDR3 DNA: TGCGCCAGCAGCTTGATAGGCAGGGAGGGCTACGAGCAGTACTTC; CDR3 protein: CASSLIGREGYEQYF
J gene: TRBJ1-1; D gene: TRBD1; V gene: TRBV6-1; clone size: few; CDR3 DNA: TGTGCCAGCAGTCCGGGACAGGTAACTGAAGCTTTCTTT; CDR3 protein: CASSPGQVTEAFF
J gene: TRBJ2-6; D gene: -; V gene: TRBV30; clone size: -; CDR3 DNA: TGTGCCTGCTCTACCTCTGGGGCCAACGTCCTGACTTTC; CDR3 protein: CACSTSGANVLTF
J gene: TRBJ1-1; D gene: -; V gene: TRBV5-1; clone size: once; CDR3 DNA: TGCGCCAGCAGCTTGGTTCCGGGGGCTGAAGCTTTCTTT; CDR3 protein: CASSLVPGAEAFF
J gene: TRBJ2-5; D gene: -; V gene: TRBV28; clone size: -; CDR3 DNA: TGTGCCAGCAGTTCGCGCGGGACAGCTCAAGAGACCCAGTACTTC; CDR3 protein: CASSSRGTAQETQYF
J gene: TRBJ1-6; D gene: TRBD1; V gene: TRBV6-6; clone size: -; CDR3 DNA: TGTGCCAGCAGACCGGGACAGCCCTATAATTCACCCCTCCACTTT; CDR3 protein: CASRPGQPYNSPLHF
J gene: TRBJ1-4; D gene: -; V gene: TRBV11-2; clone size: -; CDR3 DNA: TGTGCCAGCAGCTCCAGACAGACAACTAATGAAAAACTGTTTTTT; CDR3 protein: CASSSRQTTNEKLFF
J gene: TRBJ1-6; D gene: TRBD1; V gene: TRBV27; clone size: -; CDR3 DNA: TGTGCCAGCAGTTTATCGTTCCAGGGGGCTGGTTCACCCCTCCACTTT; CDR3 protein: CASSLSFQGAGSPLHF
J gene: TRBJ2-7; D gene: -; V gene: TRBV7-2; clone size: -; CDR3 DNA: TGTGCCAGCAGCTTAGTGGGCAGGGACGAGCAGTACTTC; CDR3 protein: CASSLVGRDEQYF
J gene: TRBJ1-6; D gene: -; V gene: TRBV18; clone size: -; CDR3 DNA: TGTGCCAGCTCACCAGAGCAGGGAATCGTGATGGCCCTCCACTTT; CDR3 protein: CASSPEQGIVMALHF
J gene: TRBJ1-1; D gene: -; V gene: TRBV6-1; clone size: -; CDR3 DNA: TGTGCCAGCAGTGAATTCGGTTGGGGGTTACAGGGAACAATCACTGAAGCTTTCTTT; CDR3 protein: CASSEFGWGLQGTITEAFF
J gene: TRBJ1-5; D gene: TRBD1; V gene: TRBV4-1; clone size: -; CDR3 DNA: TGCGCCAGCAGCCAAGATCATCTGGGAAGGGGGCTCAATCAGCCCCAGCATTTT; CDR3 protein: CASSQDHLGRGLNQPQHF
J gene: TRBJ2-1; D gene: -; V gene: TRBV25-1; clone size: -; CDR3 DNA: TGTGCCAGCAGTGAATTAGTCGGTTACAATGAGCAGTTCTTC; CDR3 protein: CASSELVGYNEQFF
J gene: TRBJ2-7; D gene: -; V gene: TRBV7-8; clone size: -; CDR3 DNA: TGTGCCAGCAGCTTAGGAGCGACTAGGTACGAGCAGTACTTC; CDR3 protein: CASSLGATRYEQYF
J gene: TRBJ2-7; D gene: -; V gene: TRBV27; clone size: few; CDR3 DNA: TGTGCCAGCAGTCCAAAGGGGTGGTACGAGCAGTACTTC; CDR3 protein: CASSPKGWYEQYF
J gene: TRBJ1-5; D gene: -; V gene: TRBV23-1; clone size: -; CDR3 DNA: TGCGCCAGAGGGGAATTGGGTGGGCAGAACCATCAGCCCCAGCATTTT; CDR3 protein: CARGELGGQNHQPQHF
J gene: TRBJ1-3; D gene: -; V gene: TRBV19; clone size: -; CDR3 DNA: TGTGCCAGTAGCAGCGCCTACTCTGGAAACACCATATATTTT; CDR3 protein: CASSSAYSGNTIYF
J gene: TRBJ1-6; D gene: TRBD1; V gene: TRBV5-5; clone size: -; CDR3 DNA: TGTGCCAGCAGCTTAAGAAGGACAGGGGATTATAATTCACCCCTCCACTTT; CDR3 protein: CASSLRRTGDYNSPLHF
J gene: TRBJ2-1; D gene: TRBD2; V gene: TRBV9; clone size: -; CDR3 DNA: TGTGCCAGCAGCGTAGAGGCTAGCGGGAGCACGTCGCAGTTCTTC; CDR3 protein: CASSVEASGSTSQFF
J gene: TRBJ1-4; D gene: TRBD1; V gene: TRBV7-3; clone size: -; CDR3 DNA: TGTGCCAGCAGCTTACTGGGACAGGGGGGTGAAAAACTGTTTTTT; CDR3 protein: CASSLLGQGGEKLFF
J gene: TRBJ2-4; D gene: -; V gene: TRBV5-6; clone size: -; CDR3 DNA: TGTGCCAGCAGCTTGGCGAGTAGAGACATTCAGTACTTC; CDR3 protein: CASSLASRDIQYF
J gene: TRBJ2-5; D gene: TRBD2; V gene: TRBV5-1; clone size: -; CDR3 DNA: TGCGCCAGCAGCTCCTCGGGGGGGCCTCCGGAGACCCAGTACTTC; CDR3 protein: CASSSSGGPPETQYF
J gene: TRBJ2-1; D gene: TRBD1; V gene: TRBV5-8; clone size: -; CDR3 DNA: TGTGCCAGCAGCCTAGGGACAGAAACCTACAATGAGCAGTTCTTC; CDR3 protein: CASSLGTETYNEQFF
J gene: TRBJ1-1; D gene: TRBD1; V gene: TRBV6-5; clone size: few; CDR3 DNA: TGTGCCAGCAGGAGGGGGCTAGGTGCTGAAGCTTTCTTT; CDR3 protein: CASRRGLGAEAFF
J gene: TRBJ2-3; D gene: -; V gene: TRBV14; clone size: -; CDR3 DNA: TGTGCCAGCAGCCAAGTGGAGACGGTGCGGGGAGATACGCAGTATTTT; CDR3 protein: CASSQVETVRGDTQYF
J gene: TRBJ2-3; D gene: -; V gene: TRBV9; clone size: -; CDR3 DNA: TGTGCCAGCAGCGTAGGCGGATCTAGCACAGATACGCAGTATTTT; CDR3 protein: CASSVGGSSTDTQYF
J gene: TRBJ1-1; D gene: -; V gene: TRBV19; clone size: -; CDR3 DNA: TGTGCCAGTAGTATCTTTGGAGCTGAAGCTTTCTTT; CDR3 protein: CASSIFGAEAFF
J gene: TRBJ2-3; D gene: -; V gene: TRBV7-8; clone size: few; CDR3 DNA: TGTGCCAGCAGGCGGGTATTCACAGATACGCAGTATTTT; CDR3 protein: CASRRVFTDTQYF